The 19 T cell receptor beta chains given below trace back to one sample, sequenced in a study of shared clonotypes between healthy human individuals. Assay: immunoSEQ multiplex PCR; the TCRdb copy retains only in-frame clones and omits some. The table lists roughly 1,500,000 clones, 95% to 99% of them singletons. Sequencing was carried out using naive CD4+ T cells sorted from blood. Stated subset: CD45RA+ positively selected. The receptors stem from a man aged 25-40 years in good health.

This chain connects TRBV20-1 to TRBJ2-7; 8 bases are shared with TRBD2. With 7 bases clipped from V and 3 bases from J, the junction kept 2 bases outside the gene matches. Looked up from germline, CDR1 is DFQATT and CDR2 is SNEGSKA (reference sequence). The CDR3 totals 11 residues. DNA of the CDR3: TGCAGTGGGGGACTAGACTACGAGCAGTACTTC. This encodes CSGGLDYEQYF.

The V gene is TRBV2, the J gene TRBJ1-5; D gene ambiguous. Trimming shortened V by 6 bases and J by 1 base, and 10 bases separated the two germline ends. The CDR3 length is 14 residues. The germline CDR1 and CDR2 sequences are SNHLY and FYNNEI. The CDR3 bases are TGTGCCAGCAGGCCGACTTTGAGCAATCAGCCCCAGCATTTT. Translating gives CASRPTLSNQPQHF.

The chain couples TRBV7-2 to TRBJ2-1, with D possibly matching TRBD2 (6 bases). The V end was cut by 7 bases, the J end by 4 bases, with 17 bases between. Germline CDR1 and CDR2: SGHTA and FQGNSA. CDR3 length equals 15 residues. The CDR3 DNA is TGTGCCAGCACCTTCGTTGGCGGGGAATACAATGAGCAGTTCTTC. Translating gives CASTFVGGEYNEQFF.

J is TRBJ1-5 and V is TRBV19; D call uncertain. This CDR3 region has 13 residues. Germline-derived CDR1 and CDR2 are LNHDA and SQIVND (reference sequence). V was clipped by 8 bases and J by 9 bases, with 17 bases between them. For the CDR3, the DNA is TGTGCCAGTTCACCACAGCCGAGTCGGCCCCAGCATTTT. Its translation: CASSPQPSRPQHF. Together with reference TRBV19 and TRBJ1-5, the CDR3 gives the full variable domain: DGGITQSPKYLFRKEGQNVTLSCEQNLNHDAMYWYRQDPGQGLRLIYYSQIVNDFQKGDIAEGYSVSREKKESFPLTVTSAQKNPTAFYLCASSPQPSRPQHFGDGTRLSIL.

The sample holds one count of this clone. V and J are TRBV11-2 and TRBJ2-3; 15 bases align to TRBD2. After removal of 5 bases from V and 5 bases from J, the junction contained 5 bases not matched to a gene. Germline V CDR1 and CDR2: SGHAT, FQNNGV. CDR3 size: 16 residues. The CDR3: CASSRTSGRAVDTQYF. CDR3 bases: TGTGCCAGCAGCCGGACTAGCGGGAGGGCCGTAGATACGCAGTATTTT. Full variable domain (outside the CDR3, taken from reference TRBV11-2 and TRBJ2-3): EAGVAQSPRYKIIEKRQSVAFWCNPISGHATLYWYQQILGQGPKLLIQFQNNGVVDDSQLPKDRFSAERLKGVDSTLKIQPAKLEDSAVYLCASSRTSGRAVDTQYFGPGTRLTVL.

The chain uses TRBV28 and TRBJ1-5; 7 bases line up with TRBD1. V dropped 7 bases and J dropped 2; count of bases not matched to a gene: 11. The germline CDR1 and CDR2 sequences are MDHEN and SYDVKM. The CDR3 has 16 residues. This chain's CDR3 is CASTSPLGQGNQPQHF. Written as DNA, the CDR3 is TGTGCCAGCACGTCGCCCCTAGGACAGGGCAATCAGCCCCAGCATTTT.

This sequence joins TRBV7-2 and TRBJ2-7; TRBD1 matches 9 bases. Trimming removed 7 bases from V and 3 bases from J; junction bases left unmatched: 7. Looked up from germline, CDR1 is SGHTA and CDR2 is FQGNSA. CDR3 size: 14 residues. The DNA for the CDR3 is TGTGCCAGCACGCCGGGACAGGGCAACTACGAGCAGTACTTC. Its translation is CASTPGQGNYEQYF.

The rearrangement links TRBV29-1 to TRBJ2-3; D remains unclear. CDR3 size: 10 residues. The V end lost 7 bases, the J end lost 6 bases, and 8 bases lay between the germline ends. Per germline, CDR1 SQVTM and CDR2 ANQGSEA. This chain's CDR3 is CSGSLDTQYF. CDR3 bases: TGCAGCGGTTCGTTGGATACGCAGTATTTT.

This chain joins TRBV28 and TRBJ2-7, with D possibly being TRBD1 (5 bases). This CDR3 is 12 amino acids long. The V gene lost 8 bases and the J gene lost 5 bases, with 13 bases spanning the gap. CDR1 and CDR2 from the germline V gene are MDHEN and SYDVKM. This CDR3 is CASYTEGDEQYF. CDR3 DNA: TGTGCCAGCTACACGGAAGGGGACGAGCAGTACTTC.

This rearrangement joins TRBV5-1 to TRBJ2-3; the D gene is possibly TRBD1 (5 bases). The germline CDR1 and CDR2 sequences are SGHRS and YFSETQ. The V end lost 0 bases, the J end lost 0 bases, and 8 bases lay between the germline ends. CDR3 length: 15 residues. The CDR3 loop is CASSLAAGSTDTQYF. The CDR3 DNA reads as TGCGCCAGCAGCTTGGCGGCAGGGAGCACAGATACGCAGTATTTT.

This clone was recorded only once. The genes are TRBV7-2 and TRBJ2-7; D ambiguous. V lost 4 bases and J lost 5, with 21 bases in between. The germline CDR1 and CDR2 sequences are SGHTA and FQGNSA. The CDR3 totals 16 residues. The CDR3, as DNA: TGTGCCAGCAGCTCGTACGGGCCATATTCGGAGCACGAGCAGTACTTC. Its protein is CASSSYGPYSEHEQYF. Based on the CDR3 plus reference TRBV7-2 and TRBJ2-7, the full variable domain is GAGVSQSPSNKVTEKGKDVELRCDPISGHTALYWYRQSLGQGLEFLIYFQGNSAPDKSGLPSDRFSAERTGGSVSTLTIQRTQQEDSAVYLCASSSYGPYSEHEQYFGPGTRLTVT.

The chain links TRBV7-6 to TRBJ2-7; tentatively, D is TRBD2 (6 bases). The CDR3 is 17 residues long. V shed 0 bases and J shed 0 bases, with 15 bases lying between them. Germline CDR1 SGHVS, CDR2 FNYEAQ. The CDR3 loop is CASSLAGGPSSSYEQYF. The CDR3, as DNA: TGTGCCAGCAGCTTAGCTGGAGGGCCGTCCTCCTCCTACGAGCAGTACTTC.

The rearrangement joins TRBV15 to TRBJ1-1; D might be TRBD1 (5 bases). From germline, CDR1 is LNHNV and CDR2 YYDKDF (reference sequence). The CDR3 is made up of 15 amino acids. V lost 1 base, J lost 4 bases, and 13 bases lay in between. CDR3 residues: CATSRAGHEITEAFF. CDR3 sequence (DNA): TGTGCCACCAGCAGAGCTGGACACGAAATCACTGAAGCTTTCTTT.

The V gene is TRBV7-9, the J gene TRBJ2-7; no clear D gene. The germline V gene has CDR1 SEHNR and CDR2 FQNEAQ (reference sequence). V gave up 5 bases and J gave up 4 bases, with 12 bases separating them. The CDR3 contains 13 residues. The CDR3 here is CASSANVGYEQYF. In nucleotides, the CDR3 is TGTGCCAGCAGCGCCAACGTGGGGTACGAGCAGTACTTC.

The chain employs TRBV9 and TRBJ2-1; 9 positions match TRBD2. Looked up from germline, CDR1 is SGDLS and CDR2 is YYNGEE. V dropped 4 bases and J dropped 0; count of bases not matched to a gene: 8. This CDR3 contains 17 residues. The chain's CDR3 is CASSLRGSGSSYNEQFF. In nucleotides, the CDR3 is TGTGCCAGCAGCCTCCGGGGTAGCGGGAGCTCCTACAATGAGCAGTTCTTC.

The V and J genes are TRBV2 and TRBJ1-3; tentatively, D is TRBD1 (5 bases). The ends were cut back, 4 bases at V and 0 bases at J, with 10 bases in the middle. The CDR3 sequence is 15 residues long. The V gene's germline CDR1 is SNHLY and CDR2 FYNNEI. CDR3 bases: TGTGCCAGCAGTGGGGGGGGTTTCTCTGGAAACACCATATATTTT. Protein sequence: CASSGGGFSGNTIYF.

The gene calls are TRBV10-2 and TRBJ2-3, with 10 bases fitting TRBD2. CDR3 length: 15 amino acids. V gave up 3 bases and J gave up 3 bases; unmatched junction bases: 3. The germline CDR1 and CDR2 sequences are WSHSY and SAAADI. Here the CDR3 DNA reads TGCGCCAGCAGTGACGGACTAGCGGTAACAGATACGCAGTATTTT. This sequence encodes CASSDGLAVTDTQYF.

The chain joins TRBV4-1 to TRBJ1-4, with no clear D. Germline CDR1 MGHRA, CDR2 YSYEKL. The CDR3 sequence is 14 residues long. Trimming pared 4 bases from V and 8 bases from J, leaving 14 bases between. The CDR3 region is CASSRRLAEEKLFF. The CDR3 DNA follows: TGCGCCAGCAGCCGAAGGCTGGCAGAAGAAAAACTGTTTTTT.

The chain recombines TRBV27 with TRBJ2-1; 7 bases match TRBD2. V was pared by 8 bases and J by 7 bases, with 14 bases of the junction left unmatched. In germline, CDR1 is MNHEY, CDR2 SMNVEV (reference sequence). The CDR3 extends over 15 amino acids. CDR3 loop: CASRPQQRGRNEQFF. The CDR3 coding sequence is TGTGCCAGCCGTCCCCAGCAGCGCGGGAGAAATGAGCAGTTCTTC.